One and the same sample provided the 27 T cell receptor beta chains below, sequenced in a study of T cells in Graves' hyperthyroidism and ophthalmopathy. Template material for amplifying TCR beta CDR3 regions consisted of RNA transcripts. The HTBI primer set drove a first-round RT-PCR of the TCR CDR3. TCRdb used MiXCR to reprocess the multiplex PCR reads, holding one entry per CDR3 protein. This table holds some 350,000 distinct CDR3 sequences, 15% to 20% found once. The source material was blood. All receptors derive from a woman in her late teens or twenties with Graves' hyperthyroidism.

The table lists this clonotype with many counts. For the CDR3, the DNA is TGTGCCAGCAGTTTCGCGGGCACCGGGGAGCTGTTTTTT. Its protein product is CASSFAGTGELFF. The V and J genes are TRBV27 and TRBJ2-2; D perhaps matches TRBD2 (5 bases). V lost 3 bases and J 4 bases, leaving 6 bases between the germline ends. CDR1 is MNHEY and CDR2 is SMNVEV in the germline V gene (reference sequence). The CDR3 consists of 13 residues.

The gene calls are TRBV20-1 and TRBJ2-3; possible D gene TRBD1, 5 bases. This CDR3 comprises 18 residues. V was cut by 3 bases and J by 2 bases, with 24 bases left in between. From germline, CDR1 is DFQATT and CDR2 SNEGSKA (reference sequence). DNA of the CDR3: TGCAGTGCTAGGGGATTTGGTTTGGAGCAGGGATACACAGATACGCAGTATTTT. It yields the protein CSARGFGLEQGYTDTQYF.

This clonotype was observed many times. The chain links TRBV12-3 or TRBV12-4 to TRBJ1-2; 9 bases map to TRBD1. This CDR3 has 15 amino acids. Unmatched junction bases numbered 6, after V lost 3 bases and J lost 4 bases. In DNA form, the CDR3 reads TGTGCCAGCAGTTTTACAGGGGGCGCGGGCTATGGCTACACCTTC. It translates to CASSFTGGAGYGYTF.

This clonotype was detected a few times. The J gene is TRBJ2-2, the V gene TRBV5-1; 10 positions match TRBD2. Germline V gene lookup returns CDR1 SGHRS and CDR2 YFSETQ. CDR3 length: 17 amino acids. J was trimmed by 3 bases and V by 4 bases; bases with no gene match: 9. CDR3 nucleotides: TGCGCCAGCAGCAACCGGAGCGGGGGGGTACACACCGGGGAGCTGTTTTTT. It codes for CASSNRSGGVHTGELFF.

There are many counts of this clonotype. The V gene is TRBV18, the J gene TRBJ1-1, with D tentatively TRBD1 (6 bases). The CDR3 length is 17 residues. CDR1 KGHSH and CDR2 LQKENI come from the germline V gene. Trimming left V 3 bases short and J 6 bases short, with 23 bases between. CDR3 in DNA: TGTGCCAGCTCACCCATCACCGGGGGGGCGTTTTCAGCTGAAGCTTTCTTT. It specifies CASSPITGGAFSAEAFF. The whole variable domain, remainder taken from reference TRBV18 and TRBJ1-1, is NAGVMQNPRHLVRRRGQEARLRCSPMKGHSHVYWYRQLPEEGLKFMVYLQKENIIDESGMPKERFSAEFPKEGPSILRIQQVVRGDSAAYFCASSPITGGAFSAEAFFGQGTRLTVV.

With respect to this clonotype: A much bigger clone sits one base away, suggesting this may be a read error. The J gene is TRBJ1-3, the V gene TRBV10-3; 7 nucleotides line up with TRBD1. CDR1 is ENHRY and CDR2 is SYGVKD in the germline V gene. CDR3 length: 15 residues. Trimming took 6 bases from V and 0 from J; bases not matched to a gene: 5. In nucleotides, the CDR3 is TGTGCCATCAGACTACAGGGGAGCTCTGGAAACACCATATATTTT. Its protein is CAIRLQGSSGNTIYF.

The gene calls are TRBV6-5 and TRBJ2-7, with 7 bases lining up with TRBD2. Looked up from germline, CDR1 is MNHEY and CDR2 is SVGAGI. Unmatched junction bases numbered 4, after V lost 0 bases and J lost 5 bases. The CDR3 sequence is 14 residues long. CDR3 nucleotides: TGTGCCAGCAGTTACTCTGCGGGAGTCCACGAGCAGTACTTC. Its protein product is CASSYSAGVHEQYF.

This clonotype was picked up many times. The J gene is TRBJ1-1, the V gene TRBV6-1, with no clear D. The germline CDR1 and CDR2 sequences are MNHNS and SASEGT. Trimming cost V 0 bases and J 6 bases, with 5 bases left between them. The CDR3 runs to 12 residues. In nucleotides, the CDR3 is TGTGCCAGCAGTGAAGCCAAATCTGAAGCTTTCTTT. Protein product: CASSEAKSEAFF.

This chain uses TRBV12-3 or TRBV12-4 with TRBJ2-5; D gene unclear. The CDR3 has 14 amino acids. V lost 2 bases, J lost 2 bases, and 9 bases lay in between. The CDR3 sequence: CASSLRLIQETQYF. The CDR3 region has the DNA TGTGCCAGCAGTTTACGACTCATACAAGAGACCCAGTACTTC.

Many counts were recorded for this clonotype. The chain uses TRBV10-3 and TRBJ1-3, with D tentatively TRBD1 (5 bases). The CDR3 has 15 residues. Germline-derived CDR1 and CDR2 are ENHRY and SYGVKD. The V end was cut by 10 bases, the J end by 0 bases, with 16 bases between. CDR3 loop: CAKLTARSSGNTIYF. As DNA, the CDR3 is TGTGCCAAGCTGACAGCCCGGAGCTCTGGAAACACCATATATTTT.

The sample holds many counts of this clonotype. CDR3 bases: TGTGCCATCAGTGAGGCTGACACAGATACGCAGTATTTT. Residues: CAISEADTDTQYF. The rearrangement joins TRBV10-3 to TRBJ2-3; D unresolved. Trimming shortened V by 2 bases and J by 2 bases, and 5 bases separated the two germline ends. From germline, CDR1 is ENHRY and CDR2 SYGVKD. The CDR3 covers 13 residues.

This clonotype was counted ten times or more. CDR3 residues: CAWSGFAGYEQYF. For the CDR3, the DNA is TGTGCCTGGAGTGGGTTCGCGGGTTACGAGCAGTACTTC. The rearrangement joins TRBV30 to TRBJ2-7; possible D gene TRBD2, 5 bases. CDR3 length: 13 residues. Trimming removed 1 base at V and 4 bases at J, with 11 bases between. Germline loops: CDR1 GTSNPN, CDR2 SVGIG (reference sequence).

The sample holds many counts of this clonotype. CDR3 loop: CASSLDSGGTYEQYF. In nucleotides, the CDR3 is TGTGCCAGCAGCTTAGATTCCGGGGGGACCTACGAGCAGTACTTC. The rearrangement joins TRBV11-2 to TRBJ2-7; 7 bases agree with TRBD2. Per the germline V gene, CDR1 is SGHAT and CDR2 is FQNNGV. This CDR3 contains 15 residues. Unmatched junction bases numbered 4, after V lost 0 bases and J lost 2 bases.

Many counts were recorded for this clonotype. The chain is built from TRBV7-2 and TRBJ1-5; D is unclear. Germline V gives CDR1 SGHTA, CDR2 FQGNSA. The V and J ends lost 0 bases and 4 bases respectively, with 1 base between them. The CDR3 loop spans 12 amino acids. The CDR3 spells CASSLANQPQHF. In DNA, the CDR3 is TGTGCCAGCAGCTTAGCGAATCAGCCCCAGCATTTT.

This clonotype occurred many times. V gene TRBV11-2 combines with J gene TRBJ1-5; D is undetermined. The germline V gene has CDR1 SGHAT and CDR2 FQNNGV. The CDR3 extends over 13 amino acids. Trimming took 1 base from V and 5 from J, leaving 6 bases between them. CDR3 nucleotide sequence: TGTGCCAGCAGCTTAGGAACGTATCAGCCCCAGCATTTT. This sequence encodes CASSLGTYQPQHF.

This clonotype was observed many times. Here the CDR3 reads CASSLGTVGLAGARRGYEQYF. The CDR3 region has the DNA TGTGCCAGCAGCTTAGGAACCGTCGGACTAGCGGGGGCCCGGAGGGGCTACGAGCAGTACTTC. The chain carries TRBV7-8 and TRBJ2-7; 13 bases line up with TRBD2. The CDR3 runs 21 residues. Per the germline V gene, CDR1 is SGHVS and CDR2 is FQNEAQ. V lost 1 base, J lost 3 bases, and 18 bases stayed unmatched.

In this sample, this clonotype turned up many times. This chain links TRBV6-1 with TRBJ1-2, with 12 bases identical to TRBD1. V lost 6 bases, J lost 7 bases, and 6 bases stayed unmatched. The CDR3 totals 14 residues. Germline loops: CDR1 MNHNS, CDR2 SASEGT. CDR3 bases: TGTGCCAGCAGGGCCGGGACAGGGGGCTCTGGCTACACCTTC. Its translation is CASRAGTGGSGYTF.

This clonotype has ten or more counts. The CDR3 here is CASSLGPPDGYTF. The CDR3 DNA follows: TGCGCCAGCAGCTTGGGACCGCCTGATGGCTACACCTTC. The chain has TRBV5-1 and TRBJ1-2; no firm D call. V dropped 0 bases and J dropped 6 bases, with 9 bases sitting between them. The V gene's germline CDR1 is SGHRS and CDR2 YFSETQ. This CDR3 region has 13 residues.

This clonotype showed up many times. The chain is built from TRBV4-2 and TRBJ1-5; D not resolved. Per the germline V gene, CDR1 is LGHNA and CDR2 is YNFKEQ. V was clipped by 1 base and J by 3 bases, with 10 bases between them. The CDR3 consists of 15 residues. CDR3 residues: CASSQGQAYNQPQHF. The CDR3 DNA is TGTGCCAGCAGCCAAGGGCAGGCTTACAATCAGCCCCAGCATTTT.

This sequence joins TRBV10-3 and TRBJ2-6; 7 nucleotides align to TRBD2. Germline V gene sequence: CDR1 ENHRY, CDR2 SYGVKD. CDR3 length equals 18 residues. J lost 4 bases, V lost 3 bases, and 12 bases had no gene match. CDR3 bases: TGTGCCATCAGTGACCCGGTGGGGCGGCGGGGGGGGGCCAACGTCCTGACTTTC. Protein: CAISDPVGRRGGANVLTF.

This clonotype was observed at least ten times. The V call is TRBV5-1, the J call TRBJ2-7; D is ambiguous. This CDR3 is 14 amino acids long. Germline-derived CDR1 and CDR2 are SGHRS and YFSETQ. V lost 0 bases, J lost 3 bases, and 10 bases lay in between. The CDR3 nucleotides are TGCGCCAGCAGCTTGGAAGGGCCCTTCTACGAGCAGTACTTC. Amino acids: CASSLEGPFYEQYF.

There are many counts of this clonotype. The chain combines TRBV11-2 with TRBJ2-5, with no clear D. V was trimmed by 7 bases and J by 1 base, leaving 10 bases between them. This CDR3 has 13 amino acids. The V gene's germline CDR1 is SGHAT and CDR2 FQNNGV. The CDR3 reads CASTKGFQETQYF. CDR3 sequence (DNA): TGTGCCAGCACCAAGGGCTTCCAAGAGACCCAGTACTTC.

In its sample, this clonotype was seen many times. V is TRBV20-1 and J is TRBJ2-5; TRBD2 aligns across 12 bases. Trimming took 3 bases from V and 5 from J; bases not matched to a gene: 10. This CDR3 has 16 residues. CDR1 and CDR2 (germline): DFQATT, SNEGSKA (reference sequence). CDR3 sequence: CSASPSGGAWVETQYF. As DNA, the CDR3 is TGCAGTGCTAGCCCTAGCGGGGGGGCCTGGGTCGAGACCCAGTACTTC.

About this clonotype: This could be a read error, since a much larger clone is one nucleotide away. This chain joins TRBV6-2 or TRBV6-3 and TRBJ2-7, with 8 bases that match TRBD2. CDR1 and CDR2 from the germline V gene are MNHEY and SVGEGT. Unmatched junction bases numbered 12, after V lost 3 bases and J lost 5 bases. The CDR3 extends over 16 amino acids. CDR3 in DNA: TGTGCCAGCAGTTATGTTCCGGGGGGGCCTCCCGACGAGCAGTACGTC. Its translation: CASSYVPGGPPDEQYV.

In its sample, this clonotype was seen many times. J is TRBJ2-3 and V is TRBV20-1; D perhaps matches TRBD1 (5 bases). The CDR3 runs to 14 residues. Germline V lookup: CDR1 DFQATT, CDR2 SNEGSKA (reference sequence). V gave up 6 bases and J gave up 2 bases, with 15 bases separating them. Written as DNA, the CDR3 is TGCAGTGCCGGACCGACAGCTACCACAGATACGCAGTATTTT. Residues: CSAGPTATTDTQYF.

Turning to this clonotype: No DNA is shown, since the ends of the CDR3 on it are uncertain; the CDR3 is the one TCRdb lists. The chain employs TRBV19 and TRBJ2-4; the table's D call, TRBD1, was not checked against the DNA. The germline V gene has CDR1 LNHDA and CDR2 SQIVND (reference sequence). The CDR3 is made up of 13 amino acids, end residues included. This CDR3 is CAVGLGAKNIKYF.

In its sample, this clonotype was seen many times. The chain couples TRBV29-1 to TRBJ1-1; a weak D match, TRBD1 (6 bases). V was shortened by 7 bases and J by 1 base, with 7 bases between the two germline ends. Germline lookup yields CDR1 SQVTM and CDR2 ANQGSEA. The CDR3 is made up of 11 amino acids. CDR3 sequence (DNA): TGCAGCGGGACAGCGAACACTGAAGCTTTCTTT. Translating it yields CSGTANTEAFF.